The rows below give T cell receptor beta chains drawn from one sample of a study of shared clonotypes between healthy human individuals. Produced via immunoSEQ multiplex PCR; TCRdb's table is partial and in-frame only. The sample includes about 1.5 million clones, about 96% seen only once; the top ten take approximately 1%. Sequencing was performed on naive CD4+ T cells sorted from blood. Every receptor here comes from a man younger than 40 in good health. CDR3s include the opening cysteine and the closing phenylalanine or tryptophan. The order of the fields is CDR3 protein, CDR3 DNA, V gene, J gene, clone size, D gene. A D gene is named only where the DNA matches it firmly. A row's size may be missing; if present it is once, few, many or a size class.

cdr3_aa: CASSTGITNTIYF
cdr3_nt: TGTGCCAGCTCAACAGGGATTACAAACACCATATATTTT
v_call: TRBV18
j_call: TRBJ1-3
clone_size: .
d_call: .

cdr3_aa: CASTWTSGGLGYNEQFF
cdr3_nt: TGTGCCAGCACGTGGACTAGCGGGGGGTTGGGTTACAATGAGCAGTTCTTC
v_call: TRBV2
j_call: TRBJ2-1
clone_size: .
d_call: TRBD2

cdr3_aa: CASSPKIWTGITDTQYF
cdr3_nt: TGTGCCAGCAGCCCTAAAATATGGACAGGGATAACAGATACGCAGTATTTT
v_call: TRBV11-2
j_call: TRBJ2-3
clone_size: .
d_call: TRBD1

cdr3_aa: CASSTRGRTGANVLTF
cdr3_nt: TGTGCCAGCAGCACAAGGGGGCGCACTGGGGCCAACGTCCTGACTTTC
v_call: TRBV7-8
j_call: TRBJ2-6
clone_size: .
d_call: TRBD1

cdr3_aa: CASSWRTGTYEQYF
cdr3_nt: TGTGCCAGCAGCTGGAGGACAGGGACCTACGAGCAGTACTTC
v_call: TRBV11-2
j_call: TRBJ2-7
clone_size: once
d_call: TRBD1

cdr3_aa: CSVEPVHEQFF
cdr3_nt: TGCAGCGTTGAGCCCGTCCATGAGCAGTTCTTC
v_call: TRBV29-1
j_call: TRBJ2-1
clone_size: .
d_call: .

cdr3_aa: CASSMTTDQETQYF
cdr3_nt: TGTGCCAGTAGTATGACTACCGACCAAGAGACCCAGTACTTC
v_call: TRBV19
j_call: TRBJ2-5
clone_size: .
d_call: .

cdr3_aa: CASTTEGAGAKNIQYF
cdr3_nt: TGTGCCAGCACAACGGAGGGGGCGGGAGCCAAAAACATTCAGTACTTC
v_call: TRBV6-6
j_call: TRBJ2-4
clone_size: .
d_call: .

cdr3_aa: CASSPRDRFSYEQYF
cdr3_nt: TGTGCCAGCAGCCCCCGGGACAGGTTCTCCTACGAGCAGTACTTC
v_call: TRBV13
j_call: TRBJ2-7
clone_size: .
d_call: TRBD1

cdr3_aa: CASSSGVASGSSTDTQYF
cdr3_nt: TGTGCCAGCAGCTCAGGGGTGGCTAGCGGGAGTTCTACAGATACGCAGTATTTT
v_call: TRBV7-8
j_call: TRBJ2-3
clone_size: .
d_call: TRBD2

cdr3_aa: CASTSTTGNEQFF
cdr3_nt: TGTGCCAGCACTAGCACCACGGGCAATGAGCAGTTCTTC
v_call: TRBV7-9
j_call: TRBJ2-1
clone_size: .
d_call: .

cdr3_aa: CASCPTGETGELFF
cdr3_nt: TGTGCCAGCTGCCCGACAGGGGAGACCGGGGAGCTGTTTTTT
v_call: TRBV18
j_call: TRBJ2-2
clone_size: .
d_call: TRBD1

cdr3_aa: CASSLGTFSGANVLTF
cdr3_nt: TGTGCCAGCAGCTTGGGGACCTTCTCTGGGGCCAACGTCCTGACTTTC
v_call: TRBV5-6
j_call: TRBJ2-6
clone_size: .
d_call: .

cdr3_aa: CASSQAWRTGLNYGYTF
cdr3_nt: TGCGCCAGCAGCCAAGCGTGGAGGACAGGACTTAACTATGGCTACACCTTC
v_call: TRBV4-3
j_call: TRBJ1-2
clone_size: .
d_call: TRBD1

cdr3_aa: CASRLATDSLLAKNIQYF
cdr3_nt: TGTGCCAGTCGACTAGCGACCGATTCCCTCCTAGCCAAAAACATTCAGTACTTC
v_call: TRBV28
j_call: TRBJ2-4
clone_size: .
d_call: TRBD2

cdr3_aa: CASSPRGQGTEAFF
cdr3_nt: TGTGCCAGTAGTCCAAGAGGACAGGGCACTGAAGCTTTCTTT
v_call: TRBV19
j_call: TRBJ1-1
clone_size: .
d_call: TRBD1

cdr3_aa: CASRTGTGINEKLFF
cdr3_nt: TGTGCCAGCAGGACCGGGACAGGTATTAATGAAAAACTGTTTTTT
v_call: TRBV6-6
j_call: TRBJ1-4
clone_size: .
d_call: TRBD1

cdr3_aa: CASSQERRGASYEQYF
cdr3_nt: TGCGCCAGCAGCCAAGAACGGAGGGGCGCGTCCTACGAGCAGTACTTC
v_call: TRBV4-1
j_call: TRBJ2-7
clone_size: .
d_call: .

cdr3_aa: CASSPRGSHEKLFF
cdr3_nt: TGTGCCAGCAGTCCTAGGGGGTCACATGAAAAACTGTTTTTT
v_call: TRBV25-1
j_call: TRBJ1-4
clone_size: .
d_call: .

cdr3_aa: CASSWAGPGANVLTF
cdr3_nt: TGTGCCAGCAGTTGGGCTGGGCCTGGGGCCAACGTCCTGACTTTC
v_call: TRBV6-1
j_call: TRBJ2-6
clone_size: .
d_call: .

cdr3_aa: CASSRLAGEPSRMWEQYF
cdr3_nt: TGTGCCAGCAGTAGACTAGCGGGAGAGCCTTCGCGGATGTGGGAGCAGTACTTC
v_call: TRBV27
j_call: TRBJ2-7
clone_size: .
d_call: TRBD2

cdr3_aa: CASSEGYATGELFF
cdr3_nt: TGTGCCAGCAGTGAGGGCTATGCCACCGGGGAGCTGTTTTTT
v_call: TRBV6-1
j_call: TRBJ2-2
clone_size: .
d_call: .

cdr3_aa: CAISEQVNQPQHF
cdr3_nt: TGTGCCATCAGTGAACAGGTCAATCAGCCCCAGCATTTT
v_call: TRBV10-3
j_call: TRBJ1-5
clone_size: .
d_call: .

cdr3_aa: CASSLLGGEYEQFF
cdr3_nt: TGTGCCAGCAGTCTTTTGGGGGGGGAGTATGAGCAGTTCTTC
v_call: TRBV6-4
j_call: TRBJ2-1
clone_size: .
d_call: TRBD2

cdr3_aa: CATGTTTYEQYF
cdr3_nt: TGTGCCACCGGGACTACCACCTACGAGCAGTACTTC
v_call: TRBV28
j_call: TRBJ2-7
clone_size: once
d_call: TRBD2

cdr3_aa: CASINRASGSDEQYF
cdr3_nt: TGTGCCAGCATCAACCGGGCTAGCGGGAGCGACGAGCAGTACTTC
v_call: TRBV27
j_call: TRBJ2-7
clone_size: few
d_call: TRBD2

cdr3_aa: CASSSSGIGNIQYF
cdr3_nt: TGTGCCAGCAGCTCTAGCGGGATAGGGAACATTCAGTACTTC
v_call: TRBV5-4
j_call: TRBJ2-4
clone_size: .
d_call: TRBD2

cdr3_aa: CASSVEPITYEQYF
cdr3_nt: TGTGCCAGCAGCGTAGAACCGATCACCTACGAGCAGTACTTC
v_call: TRBV9
j_call: TRBJ2-7
clone_size: .
d_call: .

cdr3_aa: CASSSDRGRATQPQHF
cdr3_nt: TGTGCCAGTAGTTCAGACAGGGGGCGGGCGACTCAGCCCCAGCATTTT
v_call: TRBV19
j_call: TRBJ1-5
clone_size: .
d_call: TRBD1

cdr3_aa: CASSPGTSGLKNIQYF
cdr3_nt: TGTGCCAGTAGCCCGGGGACTAGCGGCCTCAAAAACATTCAGTACTTC
v_call: TRBV19
j_call: TRBJ2-4
clone_size: .
d_call: TRBD2

cdr3_aa: CASSSRLAIGELFF
cdr3_nt: TGTGCCAGTAGCTCTAGACTAGCAATCGGGGAGCTGTTTTTT
v_call: TRBV19
j_call: TRBJ2-2
clone_size: .
d_call: TRBD2

cdr3_aa: CASSDSAPTNNEQFF
cdr3_nt: TGTGCCAGCAGTGATTCGGCTCCTACTAACAATGAGCAGTTCTTC
v_call: TRBV27
j_call: TRBJ2-1
clone_size: .
d_call: .

cdr3_aa: CAWPEGEGRMNTEAFF
cdr3_nt: TGTGCCTGGCCGGAGGGGGAGGGACGGATGAACACTGAAGCTTTCTTT
v_call: TRBV30
j_call: TRBJ1-1
clone_size: .
d_call: .

cdr3_aa: CASSGSGSPYNEQFF
cdr3_nt: TGTGCCAGCAGCGGGAGCGGGAGCCCCTACAATGAGCAGTTCTTC
v_call: TRBV9
j_call: TRBJ2-1
clone_size: .
d_call: TRBD2

cdr3_aa: CASSGSGRLYGYTF
cdr3_nt: TGTGCCAGCAGCGGTTCCGGGAGACTCTATGGCTACACCTTC
v_call: TRBV7-2
j_call: TRBJ1-2
clone_size: .
d_call: .

cdr3_aa: CASSPQFGRGRGNTEAFF
cdr3_nt: TGTGCCAGCAGTCCCCAGTTTGGCAGGGGCAGGGGGAACACTGAAGCTTTCTTT
v_call: TRBV27
j_call: TRBJ1-1
clone_size: once
d_call: .

cdr3_aa: CASSQTGVGNEKLFF
cdr3_nt: TGCGCCAGCAGCCAGACAGGGGTGGGTAATGAAAAACTGTTTTTT
v_call: TRBV4-3
j_call: TRBJ1-4
clone_size: .
d_call: TRBD1

cdr3_aa: CASPQGSTSTDTQYF
cdr3_nt: TGTGCCAGTCCACAGGGCTCGACTAGCACAGATACGCAGTATTTT
v_call: TRBV7-2
j_call: TRBJ2-3
clone_size: .
d_call: .

cdr3_aa: CASSSQQTASYEQYF
cdr3_nt: TGTGCCAGCAGCAGCCAACAGACAGCATCCTACGAGCAGTACTTC
v_call: TRBV7-8
j_call: TRBJ2-7
clone_size: .
d_call: .

cdr3_aa: CASSQLTSGGVYEQYF
cdr3_nt: TGTGCCAGCAGCCAACTGACTAGCGGAGGGGTCTACGAGCAGTACTTC
v_call: TRBV14
j_call: TRBJ2-7
clone_size: .
d_call: TRBD2

cdr3_aa: CASSLPTGGGIDEQFF
cdr3_nt: TGCGCCAGCAGCCTTCCGACAGGGGGCGGGATCGATGAGCAGTTCTTC
v_call: TRBV5-1
j_call: TRBJ2-1
clone_size: .
d_call: TRBD1

cdr3_aa: CASSAGHPMDEQYF
cdr3_nt: TGTGCCAGCTCGGCGGGACATCCGATGGACGAGCAGTACTTC
v_call: TRBV11-2
j_call: TRBJ2-7
clone_size: .
d_call: .

cdr3_aa: CASRTGQGSTDTQYF
cdr3_nt: TGTGCCAGCAGAACCGGACAGGGAAGCACAGATACGCAGTATTTT
v_call: TRBV6-5
j_call: TRBJ2-3
clone_size: .
d_call: TRBD1

cdr3_aa: CASSVDGSGGNEQFF
cdr3_nt: TGTGCCAGCAGCGTAGACGGTTCGGGAGGTAATGAGCAGTTCTTC
v_call: TRBV9
j_call: TRBJ2-1
clone_size: once
d_call: TRBD2

cdr3_aa: CASSLREGMVTDTQYF
cdr3_nt: TGTGCCAGTAGTCTACGCGAAGGGATGGTCACAGATACGCAGTATTTT
v_call: TRBV19
j_call: TRBJ2-3
clone_size: .
d_call: .

cdr3_aa: CASSLVATRTGELFF
cdr3_nt: TGTGCCAGCAGCTTAGTCGCCACTAGAACCGGGGAGCTGTTTTTT
v_call: TRBV7-3
j_call: TRBJ2-2
clone_size: .
d_call: .

cdr3_aa: CASSSDLNTGELFF
cdr3_nt: TGTGCCAGCAGCTCCGACCTGAACACCGGGGAGCTGTTTTTT
v_call: TRBV7-3
j_call: TRBJ2-2
clone_size: .
d_call: .

cdr3_aa: CASSKGAAYEKLFF
cdr3_nt: TGTGCCAGCAGCAAGGGGGCGGCTTATGAAAAACTGTTTTTT
v_call: TRBV7-2
j_call: TRBJ1-4
clone_size: .
d_call: TRBD1

cdr3_aa: CASSLDTSYGYTF
cdr3_nt: TGTGCCAGCAGCTTAGATACCAGCTATGGCTACACCTTC
v_call: TRBV7-9
j_call: TRBJ1-2
clone_size: .
d_call: .

cdr3_aa: CASSQVVGQPQHF
cdr3_nt: TGTGCCAGCAGCCAAGTCGTAGGGCAGCCCCAGCATTTT
v_call: TRBV7-9
j_call: TRBJ1-5
clone_size: .
d_call: .